This TCR beta chain appears in the sequencing data of a study of blood T cell repertoires in COVID-19. Study at large: In each case, the material was cDNA or gDNA derived from T cells, B-cell-depleted T cells, or PBMCs.

In its sample, this clone was seen a few times. In germline, CDR1 is SGHVS, CDR2 FQNEAQ. Trimming cost V 6 bases and J 4 bases; bases outside gene matches: 5. This CDR3 spans 13 amino acids. Authors' processing steps: For nucleated cells, counts were estimated from reference gene primer amplification. Generated by immunoSEQ multiplex PCR, the TCRdb table keeps only in-frame clones and is missing some. That table gives V, J and clone size, and the DNA gave D and trimming. The table lists tens of thousands of clones, about 63% of them singletons, with about 8.1% in the top ten. The V call is TRBV7-8, the J call TRBJ2-5; 7 bases fit TRBD1. What was sequenced was peripheral blood. This TCR came from a woman aged 70-85 years with acute or convalescent COVID-19. Written as DNA, the CDR3 is TGTGCCAGCAGAGCCAGGGGGAGAGAGACCCAGTACTTC. Translating gives CASRARGRETQYF.